Following are 22 T cell receptor beta chains from one sample sequenced in a study of blood T cell repertoires in COVID-19. Produced via immunoSEQ multiplex PCR; TCRdb's table is partial and in-frame only. The data show about 88,000 clones, around 90% seen once. Sample: peripheral blood. The receptors shown here come from a male donor with acute or convalescent COVID-19.

This chain uses TRBV19 with TRBJ2-5; 8 bases map to TRBD1. The CDR3 runs 15 residues. CDR1 LNHDA and CDR2 SQIVND come from the germline V gene (reference sequence). The V and J ends lost 7 bases and 0 bases, in that order; junction bases with no gene match: 7. The CDR3 region has the DNA TGTGCCAGTATCGACTCAGGGGGCCACCAAGAGACCCAGTACTTC. Translation: CASIDSGGHQETQYF. Using reference TRBV19 and TRBJ2-5 for the parts outside the CDR3, the full variable domain is DGGITQSPKYLFRKEGQNVTLSCEQNLNHDAMYWYRQDPGQGLRLIYYSQIVNDFQKGDIAEGYSVSREKKESFPLTVTSAQKNPTAFYLCASIDSGGHQETQYFGPGTRLLVL.

This chain joins TRBV28 and TRBJ2-5, with 11 bases identical to TRBD1. In germline, CDR1 is MDHEN, CDR2 SYDVKM. J was trimmed by 9 bases and V by 5 bases; bases with no gene match: 14. CDR3 length equals 16 residues. DNA of the CDR3: TGTGCCAGCAGTGCCCTCGGGACAGGGGGGAGGGAGCCCCAGTACTTC. This translates into CASSALGTGGREPQYF. Supplemented by reference TRBV28 and TRBJ2-5, the full variable domain reads DVKVTQSSRYLVKRTGEKVFLECVQDMDHENMFWYRQDPGLGLRLIYFSYDVKMKEKGDIPEGYSVSREKKERFSLILESASTNQTSMYLCASSALGTGGREPQYFGPGTRLLVL.

The gene calls are TRBV12-3 or TRBV12-4 and TRBJ2-2; D remains ambiguous. V was pared by 5 bases and J by 2 bases, with 6 bases between. This CDR3 comprises 13 residues. The CDR3: CASSLFNTGELFF. CDR3 DNA: TGTGCCAGCAGTCTGTTCAACACCGGGGAGCTGTTTTTT.

The chain recombines TRBV6-1 with TRBJ1-2; maybe TRBD1 (6 bases). Germline V gives CDR1 MNHNS, CDR2 SASEGT. The CDR3 runs 14 residues. Between the trimmed V and J ends, which lost 2 bases and 8 bases, there was a span of 15 bases. The CDR3 loop is CASSEFDRTTGYTF. The CDR3 nucleotides read TGTGCCAGCAGTGAATTTGACAGGACGACCGGCTACACCTTC.

This clone was counted a single time. The chain uses TRBV5-1 and TRBJ2-2; possible D gene TRBD2, 6 bases. This CDR3 comprises 16 residues. Between the trimmed V and J ends, which lost 3 bases and 5 bases, there was a span of 17 bases. Germline assignment: CDR1 SGHRS and CDR2 YFSETQ. This CDR3 is CASSSPRGGGTGELFF. The CDR3 nucleotides read TGCGCCAGCAGCTCTCCCCGGGGAGGCGGTACCGGGGAGCTGTTTTTT.

The chain combines TRBV7-9 with TRBJ1-1, with D perhaps matching TRBD1 (5 bases). Germline CDR1 and CDR2: SEHNR and FQNEAQ (reference sequence). The CDR3 is made up of 12 amino acids. Trimming removed 5 bases from V and 10 bases from J, with 14 bases in between. The CDR3 spells CASSLAGGGAFF. In nucleotides, the CDR3 is TGTGCCAGCAGCCTGGCCGGGGGTGGAGCTTTCTTT.

The J gene is TRBJ1-3, the V gene TRBV28; TRBD1 might be the D (5 bases). CDR3 length: 15 amino acids. Germline V gives CDR1 MDHEN, CDR2 SYDVKM. V gave up 8 bases and J gave up 2 bases, with 16 bases separating them. The CDR3 nucleotides read TGTGCCAGCGGACGGCTTGGGGCGGCTGGAAACACCATATATTTT. Protein sequence: CASGRLGAAGNTIYF.

The chain links TRBV23-1 to TRBJ1-1; 9 nucleotides align to TRBD1. TRBV23-1 is reported as an ORF; its role is uncertain. The CDR3 totals 17 residues. V trimming: 4 bases; J trimming: 2 bases; junction bases outside the gene matches: 11. The CDR3 spells CASSPTRDRDFNTEAFF. CDR3 coding DNA: TGCGCCAGCAGTCCTACCCGGGACAGGGATTTTAACACTGAAGCTTTCTTT.

The chain uses TRBV5-1 and TRBJ1-2, with D unclear. This CDR3 has 15 amino acids. From germline, CDR1 is SGHRS and CDR2 YFSETQ. V was trimmed by 0 bases and J by 4 bases, leaving 13 bases between them. CDR3 DNA sequence: TGCGCCAGCAGCTTGGATGGGCAGGTTGGCTATGGCTACACCTTC. Amino acid sequence: CASSLDGQVGYGYTF.

This chain uses TRBV6-1 with TRBJ2-7; TRBD1 aligns across 8 bases. Germline trimming cut 5 bases from V and 6 bases from J; bases unmatched to any gene: 3. The CDR3 consists of 12 residues. Germline CDR1 and CDR2: MNHNS and SASEGT. The chain's CDR3 is CASSPTGAEQYF. The CDR3 region has the DNA TGTGCCAGCAGTCCGACAGGGGCCGAGCAGTACTTC.

This clone occurred once. V and J are TRBV7-6 and TRBJ2-2; TRBD1 agrees at 9 bases. The germline CDR1 and CDR2 sequences are SGHVS and FNYEAQ. This CDR3 has 18 residues. Unmatched junction bases numbered 9, after V lost 1 base and J lost 3 bases. As DNA, the CDR3 is TGTGCCAGCAGCTTAGAAGCGCCGGGACAGGGATACACCGGGGAGCTGTTTTTT. It encodes CASSLEAPGQGYTGELFF.

The chain couples TRBV19 to TRBJ1-5; TRBD1 aligns across 7 bases. Germline-derived CDR1 and CDR2 are LNHDA and SQIVND (reference sequence). The junction had 8 bases not matched to a gene; V was cut back by 5 bases and J by 7 bases. CDR3 length: 14 residues. The CDR3 DNA reads TGTGCCAGTAGTCCAGGACAGGCTTGGCAGCCCCAGCATTTT. This gives the protein CASSPGQAWQPQHF.

CDR3 residues: CASSPGLATNTGELFF. The CDR3 DNA is TGTGCCAGTAGCCCGGGACTAGCCACGAACACCGGGGAGCTGTTTTTT. The gene calls are TRBV19 and TRBJ2-2; 9 nucleotides agree with TRBD2. Germline lookup yields CDR1 LNHDA and CDR2 SQIVND (reference sequence). The length of the CDR3 is 16 residues. The junction had 5 bases not matched to a gene; V was cut back by 6 bases and J by 0 bases.

The chain carries TRBV9 and TRBJ2-7; D perhaps matches TRBD2 (5 bases). The CDR3 length is 17 residues. Trimming took 3 bases from V and 0 from J, leaving 19 bases between them. CDR1 and CDR2 (germline): SGDLS, YYNGEE. The DNA for the CDR3 is TGTGCCAGCAGCGCTAGCCCTCAGCCGACAATCTCCTACGAGCAGTACTTC. This translates into CASSASPQPTISYEQYF.

This rearrangement joins TRBV4-1 to TRBJ2-5; 7 bases agree with TRBD1. The germline CDR1 and CDR2 sequences are MGHRA and YSYEKL. The CDR3 runs 17 residues. The V gene end was trimmed by 0 bases and the J gene end by 2 bases; junction bases not matched to a gene: 9. CDR3 DNA: TGCGCCAGCAGCCAAGATCAGGGGGTAGGATGGCAAGAGACCCAGTACTTC. As protein: CASSQDQGVGWQETQYF.

This rearrangement joins TRBV28 to TRBJ1-1; the D gene is possibly TRBD1 (6 bases). The CDR3 runs 16 residues. The germline V and J ends were trimmed by 5 bases and 0 bases, with 16 bases remaining between them. Germline CDR1 MDHEN, CDR2 SYDVKM. The CDR3 DNA follows: TGTGCCAGCAGTGTTGTATCGACAGGATTGAACACTGAAGCTTTCTTT. As protein: CASSVVSTGLNTEAFF.

This clone has a single count. The V gene is TRBV2, the J gene TRBJ2-3; the D gene is possibly TRBD1 (6 bases). With 7 bases removed from V and 0 bases from J, the gap between germline ends came to 11 bases. Germline V gives CDR1 SNHLY, CDR2 FYNNEI. The CDR3 is 14 residues long. CDR3 in DNA: TGTGCCAGCATTAAAGACAGGAGCACAGATACGCAGTATTTT. Its translation is CASIKDRSTDTQYF.

This chain links TRBV4-1 with TRBJ1-1, with a possible D match to TRBD1 (5 bases). Trimming shortened V by 1 base and J by 5 bases, and 14 bases separated the two germline ends. The germline V gene encodes CDR1 MGHRA and CDR2 YSYEKL. There are 15 residues in the CDR3. In DNA form, the CDR3 reads TGCGCCAGCAGCCAAGGGGGCCTCCCGTGGACTGAAGCTTTCTTT. It yields the protein CASSQGGLPWTEAFF.

This clone occurred a few times. The chain combines TRBV6-5 with TRBJ1-2, with D unresolved. With 7 bases removed from V and 2 bases from J, the gap between germline ends came to 11 bases. Germline loops: CDR1 MNHEY, CDR2 SVGAGI. The CDR3 totals 13 residues. CDR3 loop: CASTVTQNYGYTF. CDR3 in DNA: TGTGCCAGCACCGTGACACAGAACTATGGCTACACCTTC.

The CDR3 DNA follows: TGCGCCAGCAGCTTTTCTCAGGGGGACACTGAAGCTTTCTTT. Protein sequence: CASSFSQGDTEAFF. V usage is TRBV5-1 and J usage is TRBJ1-1, with 7 bases identical to TRBD1. The CDR3 spans 14 residues. J lost 3 bases, V lost 2 bases, and 4 bases had no gene match. Germline assignment: CDR1 SGHRS and CDR2 YFSETQ.

This sequence joins TRBV19 and TRBJ2-7; 8 nucleotides align to TRBD1. The germline V gene has CDR1 LNHDA and CDR2 SQIVND (reference sequence). Trimming removed 5 bases from V and 0 bases from J; junction bases left unmatched: 6. The length of the CDR3 is 15 residues. The CDR3 DNA is TGTGCCAGTAGTGCGGACAGGGAAGGCTCCTACGAGCAGTACTTC. Amino acid sequence: CASSADREGSYEQYF.

The genes are TRBV3-1 (or the pseudogene TRBV3-2) and TRBJ2-7; possibly TRBD2 for D (5 bases). Germline lookup yields CDR1 LGHDT and CDR2 YNNKEL (reference sequence). This CDR3 is 16 amino acids long. V lost 1 base to trimming and J lost 3 bases, with 16 bases between them. The CDR3 loop is CASSQAASSPGYEQYF. The CDR3 nucleotides read TGTGCCAGCAGCCAAGCCGCTAGCTCCCCAGGCTACGAGCAGTACTTC.